The entry below describes one T cell receptor (beta chain). The missing CDR3 end, 3 residues past where the read stops, is filled in from the germline J gene. This record comes from a study of T cells in women clearing cervical HPV infection. V shed 3 bases and J 6 bases; nucleotides not matched to a gene: 3. The CDR3 has 15 amino acids. The germline V gene has CDR1 SEHNR and CDR2 FQNEAQ (reference sequence). TCR beta CDR3 amplified by multiplex PCR from roughly 1,300 ng genomic DNA. Generated by immunoSEQ multiplex PCR, the TCRdb table keeps only in-frame clones and is missing some. The record lists some 30,000 clones, of which the ten most abundant hold about 7.8%.

Sequencing used blood buffy coat. This TCR derives from a woman aged 18 to 69 with a cervical HPV16 infection that either progressed to CIN3+ or cleared (not recorded which). The J gene is TRBJ2-7, the V gene TRBV7-9; 15 nucleotides align to TRBD2. The CDR3 sequence: CASSLGLAGGLEQYF. CDR3 DNA (partial): TGTGCCAGCAGCTTGGGACTAGCGGGAGGACTCGAG.